This paragraph reports one T cell receptor (beta chain). No cognate antigen has been identified for it. Nothing much larger sits one base from this clone, and base qualities are not available. The receptor library was made with RT-PCR. TCRdb records Illumina HiSeq 2500 as the sequencer. Through fastp at Q25 and MiXCR, TCRdb rebuilt clones from the public reads, retaining in-frame beta chains. All rows with the same CDR3 protein become a single entry with the most common DNA and genes. For this sample there are hundreds of thousands of distinct CDR3 sequences; roughly 13% appear just once. The ten largest clones take up around 14% of the sample. The sample comes from a study of response to subunit inactivated influenza vaccine listed by TCRdb under 2018. For context, the study as a whole: To follow how T cells responded to a trivalent subunit inactivated influenza vaccine, the researchers relied on deep quantitative profiling of the T cell receptor repertoire.

Broad study findings and their caveats: According to the authors, only a limited number of new T cells may be recruited by each seasonal influenza vaccination.

V loses 5 bases of germline sequence and J loses 1 base, and the interval between the two ends is 14 bases. The CDR3, from cysteine to phenylalanine, totals 15 residues. Only the CDR3 region is kept as DNA, spanning 45 bases read in frame from base 1. From the germline V gene, CDR1 is SQVTM and CDR2 is ANQGSEA. This sample's time point label indicates: 45 days after influenza vaccine administration. The chain was built from TRBV29-1 and TRBJ1-4; a tentative D call is TRBD1 (6 bases match). The TCR sequence derives from a man in his forties or fifties who received an inactivated influenza vaccine. Donor details come from another sample of the same person, matched by shared clones. The material sequenced was PBMCs from blood, taken 40 to 50 days after vaccination. The CDR3 is CSVSQGTITNEKLFF. DNA sequence: TGCAGCGTTAGTCAGGGGACAATAACTAATGAAAAACTGTTTTTT.